Given below is one TCR beta chain in context. The antigen it recognizes is unknown. The sample holds no much larger clone one base away, and base qualities are not on file. The sample belongs to a study of blood T cell repertoires in COVID-19 (dated by TCRdb to the early 2020s). About the study as a whole: Samples from collaborators originated in the United States, Italy and Spain and spanned both the acute and convalescent phases of COVID-19. The dataset comprised deeply sampled blood TCRbeta repertoires from subjects exposed to, actively infected with, or recovered from COVID-19. Samples were obtained from the ongoing ImmuneRACE study (first 160 participants) and from over a thousand subjects provided by 6 global collaborators. Nearly every sample came with metadata listing a de-identified subject ID, COVID-19 status, age in years and sex. Where HLA class I and class II types were available, the types were taken from metadata supplied by the sample provider, not from assay-based typing. A freely available public database, intended as a resource for researchers studying the immune response to SARS-CoV-2, is where the repertoires were released. The prospective study material was composed of cDNA or gDNA derived from T cells, B-cell-depleted T cells, or PBMCs. Broader findings and caveats from the paper: The amount of clinical and demographic metadata varied by source and participant and was provided uncurated.

TCRbeta CDR3 regions were amplified from genomic DNA by means of the immunoSEQ Assay, a bias-controlled multiplex PCR. Concerning the study's data processing: Within the assay, amplification of reference gene primers was used to estimate how many nucleated cells each sample contained. To quantify the absolute abundance of each unique TCRbeta CDR3 rearrangement, sequence reads were collapsed and filtered. For each sample, productive Simpson clonality was calculated as the square root of Simpson's diversity index across productive rearrangements. The table comes from immuneACCESS by way of TCRdb, which keeps in-frame sequences with V and J called. Part of the clones is missing from these tables; in studies checked, under half for an unresolved V gene and the rest for unknown reasons. Clone size and the V and J calls come from that table; the DNA yielded D and trimming. The sample yields 250,000 to 350,000 clones; approximately 84% were counted once. Of the sample, 10% is held by the ten largest clones.

In the prospective study, participants were 18 to 89 years old, resided in approximately 25 geographic areas of the United States, and were enrolled through a virtual design. To assign participants to cohorts, the prospective study relied on clinical history that participants themselves reported in a screening survey and a study questionnaire. For ImmuneRACE Cohort 3, a participant was defined as recovered based on two consecutive negative NP/OP PCR tests, clearance by a healthcare professional, or resolution of symptoms. Mobile phlebotomists in the prospective study collected whole blood, serum and a nasopharyngeal or oropharyngeal swab from every participant. Over an approximately 2-month period, participants in the prospective study had the option of providing additional blood draws and questionnaires. Blood samples from the prospective study were shipped frozen or at room temperature prior to DNA extraction.

Sequenced input: PBMCs or T cells enriched from blood (not recorded which). This TCR derives from a woman in her late teens or twenties who had recovered from COVID-19.

The nucleotides read TGTGCCAGCAGCTTAGCCCAGACAGGGAGGAAGGAAAAACTGTTTTTT. This yields the protein CASSLAQTGRKEKLFF. The chain was built from TRBV7-9 and TRBJ1-4; 7 nucleotides in the junction match TRBD1. The V end gives up 0 bases and the J end 8 bases, leaving 9 bases in the junction not matched to a gene. The germline V gene (reference sequence) specifies SEHNR as CDR1 and FQNEAQ as CDR2. From the cysteine up to the phenylalanine, the CDR3 has a length of 16 residues. Just CDR3 DNA is preserved here, 48 bases in frame from base 1.